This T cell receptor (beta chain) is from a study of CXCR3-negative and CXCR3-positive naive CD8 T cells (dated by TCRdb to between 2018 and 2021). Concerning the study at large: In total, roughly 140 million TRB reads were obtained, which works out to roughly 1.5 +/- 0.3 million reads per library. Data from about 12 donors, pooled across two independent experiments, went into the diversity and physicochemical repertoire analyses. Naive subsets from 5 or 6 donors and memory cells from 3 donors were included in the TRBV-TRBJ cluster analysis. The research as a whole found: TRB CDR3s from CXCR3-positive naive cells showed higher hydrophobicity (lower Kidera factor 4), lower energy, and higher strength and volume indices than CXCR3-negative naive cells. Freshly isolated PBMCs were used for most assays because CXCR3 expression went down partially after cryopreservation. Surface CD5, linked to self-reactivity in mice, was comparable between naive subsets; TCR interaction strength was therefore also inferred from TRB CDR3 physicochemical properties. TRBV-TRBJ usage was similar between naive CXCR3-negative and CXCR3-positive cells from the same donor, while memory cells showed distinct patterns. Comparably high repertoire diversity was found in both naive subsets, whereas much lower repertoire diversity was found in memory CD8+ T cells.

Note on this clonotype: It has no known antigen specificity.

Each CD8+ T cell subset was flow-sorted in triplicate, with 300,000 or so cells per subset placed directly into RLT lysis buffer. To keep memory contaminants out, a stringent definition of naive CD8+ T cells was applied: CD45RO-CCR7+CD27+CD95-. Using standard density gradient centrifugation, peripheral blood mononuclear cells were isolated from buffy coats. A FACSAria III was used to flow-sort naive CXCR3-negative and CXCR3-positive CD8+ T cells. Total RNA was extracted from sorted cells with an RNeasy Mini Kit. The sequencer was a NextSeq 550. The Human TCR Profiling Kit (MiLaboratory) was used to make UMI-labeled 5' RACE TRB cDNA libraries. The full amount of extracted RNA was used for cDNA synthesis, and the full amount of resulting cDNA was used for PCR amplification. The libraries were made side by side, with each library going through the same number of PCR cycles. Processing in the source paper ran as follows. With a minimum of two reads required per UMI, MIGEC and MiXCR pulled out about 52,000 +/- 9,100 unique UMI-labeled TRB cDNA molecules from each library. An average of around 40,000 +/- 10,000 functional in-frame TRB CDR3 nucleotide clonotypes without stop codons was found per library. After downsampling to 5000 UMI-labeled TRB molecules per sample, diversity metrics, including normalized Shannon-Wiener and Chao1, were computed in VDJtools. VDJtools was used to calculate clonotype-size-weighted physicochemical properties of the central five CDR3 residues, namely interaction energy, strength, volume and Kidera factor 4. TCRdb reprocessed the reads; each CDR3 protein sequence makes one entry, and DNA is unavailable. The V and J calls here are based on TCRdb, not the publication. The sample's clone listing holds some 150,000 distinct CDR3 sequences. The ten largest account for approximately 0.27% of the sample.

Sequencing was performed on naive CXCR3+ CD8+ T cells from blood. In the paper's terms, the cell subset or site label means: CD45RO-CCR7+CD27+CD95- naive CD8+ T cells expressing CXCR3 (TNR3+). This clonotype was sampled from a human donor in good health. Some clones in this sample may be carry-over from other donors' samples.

CDR3 region: CASSLGSSLRTGELFF. The chain links TRBV7-2 with TRBJ2-2. Looking up the germline V gene yields CDR1 SGHTA and CDR2 FQGNSA. The CDR3 starts with the cysteine, ends with the phenylalanine, and has 16 residues. The coding DNA is unavailable.